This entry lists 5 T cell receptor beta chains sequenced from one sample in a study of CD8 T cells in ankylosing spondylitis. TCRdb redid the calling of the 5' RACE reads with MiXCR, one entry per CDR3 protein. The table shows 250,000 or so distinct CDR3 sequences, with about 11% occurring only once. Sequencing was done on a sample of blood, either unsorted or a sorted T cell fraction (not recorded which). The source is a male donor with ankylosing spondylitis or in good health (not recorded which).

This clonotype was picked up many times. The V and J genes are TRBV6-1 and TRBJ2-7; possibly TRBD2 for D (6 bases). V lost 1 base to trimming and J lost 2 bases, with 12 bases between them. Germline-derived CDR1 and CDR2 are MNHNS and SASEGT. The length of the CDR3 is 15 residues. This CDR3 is CASSEDGGATYEQYF. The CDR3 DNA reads TGTGCCAGCAGTGAAGATGGCGGGGCAACCTACGAGCAGTACTTC.

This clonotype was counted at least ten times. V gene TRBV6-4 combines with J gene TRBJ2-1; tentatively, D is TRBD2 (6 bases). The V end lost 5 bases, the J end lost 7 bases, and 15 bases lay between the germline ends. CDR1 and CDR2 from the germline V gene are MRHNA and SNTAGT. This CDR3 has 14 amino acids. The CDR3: CASSPGGEANEQFF. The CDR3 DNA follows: TGTGCCAGCAGTCCCGGCGGGGAGGCGAATGAGCAGTTCTTC.

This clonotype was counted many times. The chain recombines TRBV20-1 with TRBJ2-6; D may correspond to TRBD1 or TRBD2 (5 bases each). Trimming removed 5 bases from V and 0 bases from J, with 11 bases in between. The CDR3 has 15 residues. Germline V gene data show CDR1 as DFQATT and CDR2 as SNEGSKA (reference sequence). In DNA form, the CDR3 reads TGCAGTGCTTTTCCCGGGGCCTCTGGGGCCAACGTCCTGACTTTC. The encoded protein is CSAFPGASGANVLTF.

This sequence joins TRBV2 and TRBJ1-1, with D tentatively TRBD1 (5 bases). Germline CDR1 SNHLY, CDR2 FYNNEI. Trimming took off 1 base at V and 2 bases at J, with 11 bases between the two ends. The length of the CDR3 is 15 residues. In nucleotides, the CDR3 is TGTGCCAGCAGTGAAGGGGGACCGGAAAACACTGAAGCTTTCTTT. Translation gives CASSEGGPENTEAFF. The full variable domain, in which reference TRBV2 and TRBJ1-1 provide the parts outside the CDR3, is EPEVTQTPSHQVTQMGQEVILRCVPISNHLYFYWYRQILGQKVEFLVSFYNNEISEKSEIFDDQFSVERPDGSNFTLKIRSTKLEDSAMYFCASSEGGPENTEAFFGQGTRLTVV.

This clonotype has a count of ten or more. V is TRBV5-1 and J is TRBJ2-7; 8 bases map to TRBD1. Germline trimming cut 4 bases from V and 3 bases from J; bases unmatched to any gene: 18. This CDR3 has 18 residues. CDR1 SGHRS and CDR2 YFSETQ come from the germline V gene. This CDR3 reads CASSPGTGRFRNYYEQYF. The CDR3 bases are TGCGCCAGCAGCCCAGGGACAGGTCGGTTTAGGAATTACTACGAGCAGTACTTC.